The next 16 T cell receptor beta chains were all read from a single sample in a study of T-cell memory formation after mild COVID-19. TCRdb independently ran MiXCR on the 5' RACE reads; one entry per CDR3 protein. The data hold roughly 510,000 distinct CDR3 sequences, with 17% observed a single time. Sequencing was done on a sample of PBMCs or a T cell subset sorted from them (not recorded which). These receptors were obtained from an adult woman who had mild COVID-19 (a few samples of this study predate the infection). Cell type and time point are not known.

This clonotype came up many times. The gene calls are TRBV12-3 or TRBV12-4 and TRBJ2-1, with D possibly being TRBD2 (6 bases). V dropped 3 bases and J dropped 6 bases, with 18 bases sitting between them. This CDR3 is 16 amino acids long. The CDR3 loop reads CASSLGFGGVFNEQFF. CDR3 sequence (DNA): TGTGCCAGCAGTTTGGGGTTCGGCGGGGTATTCAATGAGCAGTTCTTC.

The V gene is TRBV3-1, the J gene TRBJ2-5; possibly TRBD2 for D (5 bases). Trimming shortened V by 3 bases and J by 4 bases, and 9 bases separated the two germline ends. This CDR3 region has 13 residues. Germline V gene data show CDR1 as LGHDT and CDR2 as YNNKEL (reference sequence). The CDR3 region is CASSHRTGETQYF. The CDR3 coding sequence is TGTGCCAGCAGCCATCGGACTGGAGAGACCCAGTACTTC.

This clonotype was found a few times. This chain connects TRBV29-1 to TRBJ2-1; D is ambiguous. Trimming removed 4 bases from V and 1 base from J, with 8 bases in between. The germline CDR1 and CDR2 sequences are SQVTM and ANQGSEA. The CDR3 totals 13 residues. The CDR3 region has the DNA TGCAGCGTTGTCACCGGGTCCTACAATGAGCAGTTCTTC. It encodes CSVVTGSYNEQFF.

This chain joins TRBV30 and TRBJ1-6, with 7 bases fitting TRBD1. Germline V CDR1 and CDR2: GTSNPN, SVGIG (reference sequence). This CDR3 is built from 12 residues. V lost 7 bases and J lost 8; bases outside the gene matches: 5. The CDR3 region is CASTGSYSPLHF. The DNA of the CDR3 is TGTGCCTCGACAGGGAGTTATTCACCCCTCCACTTT.

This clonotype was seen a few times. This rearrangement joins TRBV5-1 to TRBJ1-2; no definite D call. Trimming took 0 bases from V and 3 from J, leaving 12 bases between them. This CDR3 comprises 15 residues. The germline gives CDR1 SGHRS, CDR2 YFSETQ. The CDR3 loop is CASSLDLSGDYGYTF. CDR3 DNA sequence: TGCGCCAGCAGCTTGGACCTCTCCGGGGACTATGGCTACACCTTC.

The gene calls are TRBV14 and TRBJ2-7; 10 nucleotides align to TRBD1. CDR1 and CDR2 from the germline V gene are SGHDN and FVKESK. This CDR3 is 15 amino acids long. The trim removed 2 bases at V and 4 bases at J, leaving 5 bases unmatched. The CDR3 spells CASSQYRDRGYEQYF. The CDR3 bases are TGTGCCAGCAGCCAATACCGGGACAGGGGTTACGAGCAGTACTTC.

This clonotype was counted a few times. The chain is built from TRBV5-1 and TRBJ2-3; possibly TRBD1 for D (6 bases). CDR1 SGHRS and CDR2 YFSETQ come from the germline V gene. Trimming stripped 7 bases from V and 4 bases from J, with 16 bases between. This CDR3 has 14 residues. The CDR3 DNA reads TGCGCCAGCGGCCAGGGGCGGGTTTCAGATACGCAGTATTTT. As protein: CASGQGRVSDTQYF.

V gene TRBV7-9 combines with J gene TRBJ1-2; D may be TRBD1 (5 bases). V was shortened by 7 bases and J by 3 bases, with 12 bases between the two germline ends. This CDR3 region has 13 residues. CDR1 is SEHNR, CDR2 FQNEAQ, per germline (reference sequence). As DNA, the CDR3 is TGTGCCAGCATTCCTACAGGTTACTATGGCTACACCTTC. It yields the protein CASIPTGYYGYTF.

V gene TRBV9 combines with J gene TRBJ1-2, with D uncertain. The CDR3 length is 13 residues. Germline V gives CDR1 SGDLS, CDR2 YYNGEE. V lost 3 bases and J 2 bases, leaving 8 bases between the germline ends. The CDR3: CASSEAENYGYTF. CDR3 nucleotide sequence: TGTGCCAGCAGCGAGGCGGAAAACTATGGCTACACCTTC. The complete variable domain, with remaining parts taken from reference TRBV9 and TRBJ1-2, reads DSGVTQTPKHLITATGQRVTLRCSPRSGDLSVYWYQQSLDQGLQFLIQYYNGEERAKGNILERFSAQQFPDLHSELNLSSLELGDSALYFCASSEAENYGYTFGSGTRLTVV.

Here the CDR3 DNA reads TGTGCCAGCAGCACCGGGACAGATTCGACAGAAAAACTGTTTTTT. Amino acid sequence: CASSTGTDSTEKLFF. The chain employs TRBV7-9 and TRBJ1-4; 7 nucleotides match TRBD1. Germline V lookup: CDR1 SEHNR, CDR2 FQNEAQ (reference sequence). This CDR3 spans 15 amino acids. Germline trimming cut 5 bases from V and 8 bases from J; bases unmatched to any gene: 11. The whole variable domain, filled in from reference TRBV7-9 and TRBJ1-4, reads DTGVSQNPRHKITKRGQNVTFRCDPISEHNRLYWYRQTLGQGPEFLTYFQNEAQLEKSRLLSDRFSAERPKGSFSTLEIQRTEQGDSAMYLCASSTGTDSTEKLFFGSGTQLSVL.

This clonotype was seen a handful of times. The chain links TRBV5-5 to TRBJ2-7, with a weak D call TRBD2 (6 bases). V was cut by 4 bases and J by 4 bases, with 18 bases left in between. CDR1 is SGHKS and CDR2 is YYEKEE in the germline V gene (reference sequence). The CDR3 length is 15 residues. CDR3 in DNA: TGTGCCAGCAGCCCGATTGGACGGGGGATTTACGAGCAGTACTTC. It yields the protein CASSPIGRGIYEQYF.

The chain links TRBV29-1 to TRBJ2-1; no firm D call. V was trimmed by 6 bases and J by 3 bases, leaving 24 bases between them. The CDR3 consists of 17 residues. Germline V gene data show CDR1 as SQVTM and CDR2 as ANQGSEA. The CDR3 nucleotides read TGCAGCGTCCTATTGGGTAGTAGCCTGCCTCTCTACAATGAGCAGTTCTTC. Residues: CSVLLGSSLPLYNEQFF.

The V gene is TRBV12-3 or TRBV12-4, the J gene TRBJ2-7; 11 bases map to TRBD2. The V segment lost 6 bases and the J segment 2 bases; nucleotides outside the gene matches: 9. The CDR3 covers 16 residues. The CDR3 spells CASRVTSGSVTYEQYF. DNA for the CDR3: TGTGCCAGCAGGGTTACTAGCGGGAGTGTAACCTACGAGCAGTACTTC.

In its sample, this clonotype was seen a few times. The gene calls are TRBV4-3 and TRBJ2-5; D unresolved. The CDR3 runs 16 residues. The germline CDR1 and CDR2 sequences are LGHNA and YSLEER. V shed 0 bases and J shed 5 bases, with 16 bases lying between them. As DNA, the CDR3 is TGCGCCAGCAGCCAAGATCCCGTCTCGGGCGGCGAGACCCAGTACTTC. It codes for CASSQDPVSGGETQYF.

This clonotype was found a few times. The CDR3 loop reads CASSDIQGLEKLFF. In DNA, the CDR3 is TGTGCCAGCAGTGATATCCAGGGACTTGAAAAACTGTTTTTT. The V and J genes are TRBV6-4 and TRBJ1-4; D may be TRBD1 (5 bases). The germline V gene encodes CDR1 MRHNA and CDR2 SNTAGT. The V gene lost 3 bases and the J gene lost 7 bases, with 12 bases spanning the gap. The CDR3 runs 14 residues.

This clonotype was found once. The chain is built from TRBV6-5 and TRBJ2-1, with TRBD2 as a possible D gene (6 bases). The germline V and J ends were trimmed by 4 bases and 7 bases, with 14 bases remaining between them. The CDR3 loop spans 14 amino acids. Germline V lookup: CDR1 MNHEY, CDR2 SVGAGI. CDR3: CASSSPRTINEQFF. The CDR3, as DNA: TGTGCCAGCAGTTCGCCTCGGACTATTAATGAGCAGTTCTTC.